Each of the 19 T cell receptor beta chains below was sequenced from the same sample in a study of Ad26.COV2.S vaccination and SARS-CoV-2 variants. Profiling relied on immunoSEQ multiplex PCR, and the TCRdb table lists in-frame clones only, not all of them. The sample records about 350,000 clones, around 88% being singletons. Stated treatment: some 20 received Ad26.COV2.S at low or high dose, single or two shots; several received placebo; per-sample allocation not given. Material that was analyzed had been drawn on day 63 after the first vaccine or placebo injection. Sequencing used peripheral blood, obtained in a trial of Ad26.COV2.S vaccine versus placebo. The source is a person aged 18-65 years who received the Ad26.COV2.S COVID-19 vaccine or a placebo.

The chain is built from TRBV7-9 and TRBJ1-5, with D possibly TRBD1 on 6 matching bases. This CDR3 is built from 15 residues. The germline V gene encodes CDR1 SEHNR and CDR2 FQNEAQ (reference sequence). Between the trimmed V and J ends, which lost 5 bases and 5 bases, there was a span of 16 bases. The CDR3 DNA follows: TGTGCCAGCAGCCGCGTAGGAGGGGGACATCAGCCCCAGCATTTT. It encodes CASSRVGGGHQPQHF.

V and J are TRBV5-5 and TRBJ2-2, with D unclear. Trimming stripped 4 bases from V and 5 bases from J, with 21 bases between. This CDR3 spans 17 amino acids. Germline CDR1 SGHKS, CDR2 YYEKEE (reference sequence). This CDR3 is CASSPFLDPTITGELFF. The CDR3 DNA sequence: TGTGCCAGCAGCCCATTTTTGGACCCCACGATAACCGGGGAGCTGTTTTTT.

The rearrangement joins TRBV23-1 to TRBJ2-7, with D hard to call. TRBV23-1 is designated an ORF whose function remains uncertain. CDR3 size: 12 residues. V was shortened by 6 bases and J by 1 base, with 7 bases between the two germline ends. In DNA, the CDR3 is TGCGCCAGCAGCCTAGTTTCCTACGAGCAGTACTTC. As protein: CASSLVSYEQYF.

The V and J genes are TRBV7-2 and TRBJ1-5, with unresolved D. Germline V gene data show CDR1 as SGHTA and CDR2 as FQGNSA. Trimming stripped 1 base from V and 5 bases from J, with 6 bases between. CDR3 length: 13 amino acids. The CDR3 here is CASSLVHDQPQHF. DNA for the CDR3: TGTGCCAGCAGCTTAGTACATGATCAGCCCCAGCATTTT.

V and J are TRBV4-3 and TRBJ1-6; a possible D gene is TRBD1 (6 bases). V lost 0 bases and J lost 8, with 29 bases in between. CDR3 length: 21 amino acids. CDR1 and CDR2 (germline): LGHNA, YSLEER. CDR3 DNA sequence: TGCGCCAGCAGCCAAGATCCCACCCTTCCCGGGACACTCCGGATAGATTCACCCCTCCACTTT. Its protein product is CASSQDPTLPGTLRIDSPLHF.

The chain carries TRBV7-9 and TRBJ2-3, with TRBD2 identical over 8 bases. Per germline, CDR1 SEHNR and CDR2 FQNEAQ (reference sequence). CDR3 size: 16 residues. Losses at the gene ends were 4 bases for V and 3 bases for J; bases not matched to a gene: 9. The CDR3 reads CASSSRSGGKTDTQYF. The CDR3 nucleotides are TGTGCCAGCAGCTCCCGAAGCGGGGGCAAAACAGATACGCAGTATTTT.

The V gene is TRBV10-3, the J gene TRBJ1-3; D gene unclear. V was clipped by 6 bases and J by 0 bases, with 6 bases between them. From germline, CDR1 is ENHRY and CDR2 SYGVKD. This CDR3 comprises 13 residues. The CDR3 DNA reads TGTGCCATCAGGGGTTTCTCTGGAAACACCATATATTTT. Encoded protein: CAIRGFSGNTIYF.

The chain links TRBV7-2 to TRBJ2-3; 8 bases fit TRBD1. The germline V gene encodes CDR1 SGHTA and CDR2 FQGNSA. Trimming took 7 bases from V and 2 from J; bases not matched to a gene: 8. The CDR3 is 15 residues long. CDR3 region: CASTQGTGFTDTQYF. CDR3 nucleotides: TGTGCCAGCACCCAGGGGACAGGTTTCACAGATACGCAGTATTTT. The entire variable domain, with the rest obtained from reference TRBV7-2 and TRBJ2-3, is as follows: GAGVSQSPSNKVTEKGKDVELRCDPISGHTALYWYRQSLGQGLEFLIYFQGNSAPDKSGLPSDRFSAERTGGSVSTLTIQRTQQEDSAVYLCASTQGTGFTDTQYFGPGTRLTVL.

The J gene is TRBJ2-1, the V gene TRBV28; TRBD1 aligns across 9 bases. CDR3 length: 13 amino acids. The V segment lost 4 bases and the J segment 9 bases; nucleotides outside the gene matches: 4. From germline, CDR1 is MDHEN and CDR2 SYDVKM. The CDR3 is CASSSTQGAEQFF. The CDR3 DNA reads as TGTGCCAGCAGTTCGACACAGGGGGCTGAGCAGTTCTTC. The full variable domain, rest sourced from reference TRBV28 and TRBJ2-1, is DVKVTQSSRYLVKRTGEKVFLECVQDMDHENMFWYRQDPGLGLRLIYFSYDVKMKEKGDIPEGYSVSREKKERFSLILESASTNQTSMYLCASSSTQGAEQFFGPGTRLTVL.

This chain uses TRBV6-2 or TRBV6-3 with TRBJ1-2; D is perhaps TRBD1 (5 bases). The V end was cut by 4 bases, the J end by 5 bases, with 17 bases between. CDR1 and CDR2 from the germline V gene are MNHEY and SVGEGT. This CDR3 contains 15 residues. The CDR3 sequence: CASSSDPPGRYGYTF. CDR3 nucleotide sequence: TGTGCCAGCAGTTCCGACCCGCCAGGGAGGTATGGCTACACCTTC.

As concerns this clone: In the same sample, other DNA sequences code for this CDR3. This rearrangement joins TRBV11-2 to TRBJ2-7; no clear D gene. Looked up from germline, CDR1 is SGHAT and CDR2 is FQNNGV. The CDR3 is 12 residues long. Trimming left V 0 bases short and J 4 bases short, with 4 bases between. The CDR3 DNA sequence: TGTGCCAGCAGCTTAGATGGTTACGAGCAGTACTTC. Its translation is CASSLDGYEQYF.

The chain combines TRBV19 with TRBJ1-5; 10 bases align to TRBD1. The CDR3 covers 19 residues. Germline CDR1 LNHDA, CDR2 SQIVND (reference sequence). V shed 7 bases and J 2 bases; nucleotides not matched to a gene: 17. CDR3 amino acids: CASNNERGQGLGGNQPQHF. CDR3 sequence (DNA): TGTGCCAGTAATAACGAAAGGGGACAGGGGTTAGGGGGCAATCAGCCCCAGCATTTT.

The chain carries TRBV5-5 and TRBJ2-7; a possible D gene is TRBD2 (5 bases). CDR1 and CDR2 from the germline V gene are SGHKS and YYEKEE (reference sequence). CDR3 size: 14 residues. The ends were cut back, 4 bases at V and 6 bases at J, with 17 bases in the middle. CDR3 in amino acids: CASSQGLPFGEQYF. The CDR3 bases are TGTGCCAGCAGCCAAGGACTGCCTTTTGGCGAGCAGTACTTC.

The rearrangement uses TRBV11-2 and TRBJ2-7; D is unclear. The CDR3 loop spans 12 amino acids. The germline V gene has CDR1 SGHAT and CDR2 FQNNGV. The V and J ends lost 5 bases and 1 base respectively, with 6 bases between them. The CDR3 sequence is CASSTTSYEQYF. In DNA, the CDR3 is TGTGCCAGCAGCACCACATCCTACGAGCAGTACTTC.

This chain links TRBV6-5 with TRBJ1-4; D uncertain. Trimming left V 8 bases short and J 7 bases short, with 11 bases between. Germline CDR1 is MNHEY and CDR2 is SVGAGI. The CDR3 extends over 12 amino acids. As DNA, the CDR3 is TGTGCCAGCTGGTCAGTAGGTGAAAAACTGTTTTTT. Translated, it gives CASWSVGEKLFF.

This chain links TRBV3-1 (or the pseudogene TRBV3-2) with TRBJ2-5; 12 nucleotides match TRBD2. The CDR3 contains 16 residues. The junction had 6 bases not matched to a gene; V was cut back by 4 bases and J by 3 bases. Germline CDR1 and CDR2: LGHDT and YNNKEL (reference sequence). CDR3: CASSLRTSGVKETQYF. In DNA, the CDR3 is TGTGCCAGCAGCCTTAGGACTAGCGGGGTAAAAGAGACCCAGTACTTC.

The rearrangement joins TRBV11-1 to TRBJ2-1; 8 bases map to TRBD2. CDR1 SGHAT and CDR2 FQDESV come from the germline V gene (reference sequence). Trimming removed 4 bases from V and 6 bases from J; junction bases left unmatched: 8. The CDR3 has 15 amino acids. The CDR3 nucleotides read TGTGCCAGCAGCTCGAGCGGGAGAGGGACCAATGAGCAGTTCTTC. It specifies CASSSSGRGTNEQFF.

The rearrangement links TRBV6-5 to TRBJ2-1, with D perhaps matching TRBD1 or TRBD2 (6 bases each). The CDR3 totals 14 residues. The V end was cut by 7 bases, the J end by 4 bases, with 14 bases between. From germline, CDR1 is MNHEY and CDR2 SVGAGI. The CDR3 bases are TGTGCCAGCAAGGAGGGGGGTTTTTACAATGAGCAGTTCTTC. Its protein is CASKEGGFYNEQFF.

The gene calls are TRBV24-1 and TRBJ2-1; 10 nucleotides line up with TRBD1. The germline V gene encodes CDR1 KGHDR and CDR2 SFDVKD. The CDR3 extends over 17 amino acids. The ends lost 0 bases at V and 8 bases at J; junction bases unmatched: 9. The CDR3 DNA is TGTGCCACCAGTGATTTGGTTGGGACAGGGGATTTCTATGAGCAGTTCTTC. The encoded protein is CATSDLVGTGDFYEQFF.